The clone carrying this T cell receptor beta chain appeared a single time. Its antigen remains unidentified. Autoimmune disease history or systemic immunosuppression led to patient exclusion. With baseline, cycle 4 day 1, and cycle 7 day 1 as timepoints, blood was sampled. These data belong to a study of OX40 agonist ivuxolimab in advanced cancers. Study context: The patients got ivuxolimab, which is an agonistic anti-OX40 (CD134) antibody.

CDR1 and CDR2 (germline): SEHNR, FQNEAQ (reference sequence). Trimming cost V 5 bases and J 5 bases, with 13 bases left between them. CDR3 length: 13 amino acids. Clones were sequenced by immunoSEQ multiplex PCR, and TCRdb holds only the in-frame ones, with some missing. The table has 35,000 to 50,000 clones, around 90% seen once. The study's findings and limits: At 0.1 to 3.0 mg/kg and by week 6, CD4+ and CD8+ T cells in the blood had expanded clonally.

This TCR was sampled from an adult with an advanced solid tumor such as melanoma, head and neck, liver or kidney cancer. The sequenced sample was CD4+ or CD8+ T cells sorted from blood, obtained in a trial of the OX40 agonist ivuxolimab. The J gene is TRBJ2-7, the V gene TRBV7-9, with D hard to call. CDR3 sequence (DNA): TGTGCCAGCAGCCCCCGTGTAGGTGACGAGCAGTACTTC. Its protein is CASSPRVGDEQYF. The whole variable domain, filled in from reference TRBV7-9 and TRBJ2-7, reads DTGVSQNPRHKITKRGQNVTFRCDPISEHNRLYWYRQTLGQGPEFLTYFQNEAQLEKSRLLSDRFSAERPKGSFSTLEIQRTEQGDSAMYLCASSPRVGDEQYFGPGTRLTVT.